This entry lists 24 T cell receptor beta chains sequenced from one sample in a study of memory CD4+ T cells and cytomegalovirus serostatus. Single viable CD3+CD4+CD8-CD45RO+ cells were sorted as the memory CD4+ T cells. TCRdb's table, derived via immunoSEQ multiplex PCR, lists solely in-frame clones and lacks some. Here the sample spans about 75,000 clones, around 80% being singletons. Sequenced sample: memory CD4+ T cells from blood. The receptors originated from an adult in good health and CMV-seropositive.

The CDR3 reads CASREDRLAKNIQYF. In DNA form, the CDR3 reads TGTGCCAGCAGAGAGGACAGGCTAGCCAAAAACATTCAGTACTTC. The V and J genes are TRBV2 and TRBJ2-4; 7 bases are shared with TRBD1. CDR1 is SNHLY and CDR2 is FYNNEI in the germline V gene. The CDR3 sequence is 15 residues long. With V trimmed by 6 bases and J by 0 bases, 5 bases remained unmatched.

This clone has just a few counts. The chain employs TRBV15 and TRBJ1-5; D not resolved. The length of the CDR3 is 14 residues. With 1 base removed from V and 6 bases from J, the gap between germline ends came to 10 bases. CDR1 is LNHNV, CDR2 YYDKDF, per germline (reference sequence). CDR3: CATSRGPATQPQHF. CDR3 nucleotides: TGTGCCACCAGCAGAGGGCCAGCCACTCAGCCCCAGCATTTT. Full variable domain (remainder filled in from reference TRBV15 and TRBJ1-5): DAMVIQNPRYQVTQFGKPVTLSCSQTLNHNVMYWYQQKSSQAPKLLFHYYDKDFNNEADTPDNFQSRRPNTSFCFLDIRSPGLGDTAMYLCATSRGPATQPQHFGDGTRLSIL.

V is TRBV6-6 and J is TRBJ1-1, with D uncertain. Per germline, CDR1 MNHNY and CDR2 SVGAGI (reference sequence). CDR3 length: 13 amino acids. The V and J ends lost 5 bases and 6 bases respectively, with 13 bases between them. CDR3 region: CASSTDAPPEAFF. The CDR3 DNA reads TGTGCCAGCAGTACCGATGCTCCCCCTGAAGCTTTCTTT.

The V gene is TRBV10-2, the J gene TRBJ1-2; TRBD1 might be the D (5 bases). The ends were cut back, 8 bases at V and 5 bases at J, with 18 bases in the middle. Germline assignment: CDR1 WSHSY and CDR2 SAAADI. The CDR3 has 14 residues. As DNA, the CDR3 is TGCGCCAGCTCCGGGACGGCTTTGTTGTATGGCTACACCTTC. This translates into CASSGTALLYGYTF.

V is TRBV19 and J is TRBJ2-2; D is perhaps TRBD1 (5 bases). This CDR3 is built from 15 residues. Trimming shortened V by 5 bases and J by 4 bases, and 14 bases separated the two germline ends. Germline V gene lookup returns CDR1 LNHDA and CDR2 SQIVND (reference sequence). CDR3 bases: TGTGCCAGTAGTCAATCTCCAGGGTCCACCGGGGAGCTGTTTTTT. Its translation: CASSQSPGSTGELFF. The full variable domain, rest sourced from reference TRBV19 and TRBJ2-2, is DGGITQSPKYLFRKEGQNVTLSCEQNLNHDAMYWYRQDPGQGLRLIYYSQIVNDFQKGDIAEGYSVSREKKESFPLTVTSAQKNPTAFYLCASSQSPGSTGELFFGEGSRLTVL.

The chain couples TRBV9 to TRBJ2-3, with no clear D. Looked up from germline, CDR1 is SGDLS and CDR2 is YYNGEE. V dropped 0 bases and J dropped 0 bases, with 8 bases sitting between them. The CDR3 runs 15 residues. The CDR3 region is CASSVVDSSTDTQYF. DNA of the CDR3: TGTGCCAGCAGCGTAGTTGATTCTAGCACAGATACGCAGTATTTT.

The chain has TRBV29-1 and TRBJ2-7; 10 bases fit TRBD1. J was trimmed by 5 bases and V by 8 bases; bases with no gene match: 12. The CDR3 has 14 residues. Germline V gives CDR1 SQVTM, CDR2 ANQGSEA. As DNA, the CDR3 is TGCAGCCCTACTAGACAGGGGGCTGTCCACGAGCAGTACGTC. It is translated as CSPTRQGAVHEQYV.

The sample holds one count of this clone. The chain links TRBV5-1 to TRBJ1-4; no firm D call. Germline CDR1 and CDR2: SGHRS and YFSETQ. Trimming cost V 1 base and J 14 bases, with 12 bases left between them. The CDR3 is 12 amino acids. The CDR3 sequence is CASSLSGPNLFF. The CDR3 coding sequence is TGCGCCAGCAGCTTGAGTGGACCTAACCTGTTTTTT.

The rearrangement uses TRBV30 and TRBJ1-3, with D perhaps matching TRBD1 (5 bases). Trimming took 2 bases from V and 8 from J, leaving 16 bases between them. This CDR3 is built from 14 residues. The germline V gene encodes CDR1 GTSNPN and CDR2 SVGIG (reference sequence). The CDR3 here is CAWSRGGETDTIYF. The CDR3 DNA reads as TGTGCCTGGAGTCGCGGGGGGGAGACAGACACCATATATTTT.

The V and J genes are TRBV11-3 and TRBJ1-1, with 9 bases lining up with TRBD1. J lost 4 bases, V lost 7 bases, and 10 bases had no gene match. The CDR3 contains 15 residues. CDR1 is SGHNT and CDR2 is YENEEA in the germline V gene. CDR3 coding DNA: TGTGCCAGCAAGACACAGGGGGCTGGAGGCACTGAAGCTTTCTTT. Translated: CASKTQGAGGTEAFF.

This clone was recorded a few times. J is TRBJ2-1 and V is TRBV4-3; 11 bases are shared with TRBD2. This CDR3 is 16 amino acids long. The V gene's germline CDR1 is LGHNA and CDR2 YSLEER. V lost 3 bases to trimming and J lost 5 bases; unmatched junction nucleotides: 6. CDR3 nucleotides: TGCGCCAGCAGCCAGTTAGCGGGGGGGGCGGACAATGAGCAGTTCTTC. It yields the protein CASSQLAGGADNEQFF.

The CDR3 spells CASRRGQGGTGELFF. The CDR3 DNA reads as TGTGCCAGTAGACGGGGACAGGGAGGCACCGGGGAGCTGTTTTTT. The J gene is TRBJ2-2, the V gene TRBV19; TRBD1 aligns across 9 bases. V lost 6 bases to trimming and J lost 4 bases; unmatched junction nucleotides: 6. Germline V CDR1 and CDR2: LNHDA, SQIVND (reference sequence). The CDR3 is 15 amino acids.

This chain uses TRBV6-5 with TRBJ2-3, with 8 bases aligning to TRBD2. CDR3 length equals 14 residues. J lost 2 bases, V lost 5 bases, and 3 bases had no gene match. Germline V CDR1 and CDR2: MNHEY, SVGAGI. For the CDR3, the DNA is TGTGCCAGCAGTATAGCGGGGTACACAGATACGCAGTATTTT. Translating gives CASSIAGYTDTQYF.

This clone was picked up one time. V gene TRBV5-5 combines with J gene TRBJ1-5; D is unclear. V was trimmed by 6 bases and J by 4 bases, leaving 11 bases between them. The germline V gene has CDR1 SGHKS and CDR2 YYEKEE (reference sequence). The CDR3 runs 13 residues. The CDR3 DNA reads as TGTGCCAGCACCTTAGACCCTAATCAGCCCCAGCATTTT. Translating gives CASTLDPNQPQHF.

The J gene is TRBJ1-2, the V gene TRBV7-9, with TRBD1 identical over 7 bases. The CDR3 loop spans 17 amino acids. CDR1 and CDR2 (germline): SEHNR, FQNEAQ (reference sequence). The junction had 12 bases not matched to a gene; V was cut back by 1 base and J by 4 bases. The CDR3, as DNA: TGTGCCAGCAGCTTAGTCTCGGGATACAGGGGAGGCTATGGCTACACCTTC. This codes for CASSLVSGYRGGYGYTF.

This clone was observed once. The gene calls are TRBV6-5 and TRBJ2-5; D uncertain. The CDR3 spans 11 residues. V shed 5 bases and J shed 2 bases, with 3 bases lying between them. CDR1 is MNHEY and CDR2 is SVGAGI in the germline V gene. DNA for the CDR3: TGTGCCAGCAGTCAGCAAGAGACCCAGTACTTC. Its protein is CASSQQETQYF.

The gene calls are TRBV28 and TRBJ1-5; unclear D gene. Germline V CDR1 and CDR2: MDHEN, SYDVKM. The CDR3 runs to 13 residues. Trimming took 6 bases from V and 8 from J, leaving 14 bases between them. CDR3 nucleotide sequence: TGTGCCAGCAGCCCTCCCGAGAGGGAGCCCCAGCATTTT. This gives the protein CASSPPEREPQHF.

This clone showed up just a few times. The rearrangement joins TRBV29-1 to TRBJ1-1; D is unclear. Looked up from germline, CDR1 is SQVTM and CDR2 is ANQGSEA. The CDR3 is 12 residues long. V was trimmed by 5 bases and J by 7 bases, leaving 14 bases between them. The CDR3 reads CSVLSEGIEAFF. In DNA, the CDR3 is TGCAGCGTTCTCAGTGAAGGGATTGAAGCTTTCTTT.

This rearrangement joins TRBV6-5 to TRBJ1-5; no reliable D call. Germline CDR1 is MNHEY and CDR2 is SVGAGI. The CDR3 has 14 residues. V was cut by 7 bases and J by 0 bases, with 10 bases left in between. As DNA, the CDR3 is TGTGCCAGCAAAGGGCCATATAGCAATCAGCCCCAGCATTTT. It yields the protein CASKGPYSNQPQHF.

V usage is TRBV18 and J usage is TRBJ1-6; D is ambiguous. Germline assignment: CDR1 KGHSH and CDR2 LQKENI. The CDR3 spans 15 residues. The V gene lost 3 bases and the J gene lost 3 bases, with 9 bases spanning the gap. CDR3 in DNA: TGTGCCAGCTCACCGGATTCAAACTATAATTCACCCCTCCACTTT. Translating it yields CASSPDSNYNSPLHF.

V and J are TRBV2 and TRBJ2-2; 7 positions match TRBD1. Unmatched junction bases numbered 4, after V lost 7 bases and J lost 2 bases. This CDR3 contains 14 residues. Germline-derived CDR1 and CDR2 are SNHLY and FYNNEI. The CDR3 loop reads CASNTGVNTGELFF. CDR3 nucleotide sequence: TGTGCCAGCAACACAGGGGTTAACACCGGGGAGCTGTTTTTT.

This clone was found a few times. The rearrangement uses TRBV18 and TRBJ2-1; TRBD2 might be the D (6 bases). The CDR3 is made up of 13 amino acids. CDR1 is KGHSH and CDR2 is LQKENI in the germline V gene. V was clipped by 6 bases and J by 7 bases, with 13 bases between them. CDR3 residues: CASSQDLANEQFF. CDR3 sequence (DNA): TGTGCCAGCTCTCAGGATCTAGCGAATGAGCAGTTCTTC.

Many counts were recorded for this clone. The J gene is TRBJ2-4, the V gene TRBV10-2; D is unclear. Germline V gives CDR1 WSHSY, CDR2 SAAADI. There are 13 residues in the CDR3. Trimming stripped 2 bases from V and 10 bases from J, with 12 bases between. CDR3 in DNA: TGCGCCAGCAGTGAGCGCGCTAGGGAAATTCAGTACTTC. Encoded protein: CASSERAREIQYF.

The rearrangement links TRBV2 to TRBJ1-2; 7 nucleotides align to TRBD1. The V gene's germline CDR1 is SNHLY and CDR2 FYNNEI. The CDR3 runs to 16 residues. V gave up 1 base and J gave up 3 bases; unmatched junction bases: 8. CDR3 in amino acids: CASSEGRGTEDYGYTF. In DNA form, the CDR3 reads TGTGCCAGCAGTGAAGGGCGTGGGACAGAAGACTATGGCTACACCTTC.